Listed below are T cell receptor beta chains from one sample, sequenced in a study of identical twins. TCRdb reanalysed the 5' RACE reads using MiXCR and keeps one entry per CDR3 protein. Among roughly 230,000 distinct CDR3 sequences listed, about 8.3% were seen once. These same records also appear under a second study, on yellow fever vaccine responses in identical twins.

The sample was CD8+ T cells sorted from blood. These receptors were taken from a woman between 18 and 29 years old in good health. CDR3s include the opening cysteine and the closing phenylalanine or tryptophan. The D gene is left open where the match is weak. Clone size is given for some rows only: seen once, a few or many times, or a class if the clone is expanded.

v_gene	abundance	j_gene	d_gene	CDR3aa	CDR3nt
TRBV7-9	many	TRBJ2-7	NA	CASSSLGSSYEQYF	TGTGCCAGCAGCTCCCTGGGGAGCTCCTACGAGCAGTACTTC
TRBV20-1	few	TRBJ1-6	NA	CSARDRLTTGGRNSPLHF	TGCAGTGCTAGAGACCGACTGACGACAGGAGGGCGAAATTCACCCCTCCACTTT
TRBV7-9	many	TRBJ2-5	TRBD1	CASSLMQGAWETQYF	TGTGCCAGCAGCTTAATGCAGGGGGCATGGGAGACCCAGTACTTC
TRBV11-2	NA	TRBJ1-3	NA	CASSYSNTIYF	TGTGCCAGCAGCTACAGTAACACCATATATTTT
TRBV5-1	many	TRBJ2-1	NA	CASSFTPETPYNEQFF	TGCGCCAGCAGCTTCACTCCGGAAACCCCCTACAATGAGCAGTTCTTC
TRBV6-4	NA	TRBJ1-5	NA	CASSRGADSQPQHF	TGTGCCAGCAGTCGGGGCGCGGACAGTCAGCCCCAGCATTTT
TRBV28	many	TRBJ2-1	NA	CASSTSGNEQFF	TGTGCCAGCAGTACCTCGGGCAATGAGCAGTTCTTC
TRBV12-3/TRBV12-4	many	TRBJ2-1	NA	CATIRGSSYNEQFF	TGTGCCACTATTCGGGGGAGCTCCTACAATGAGCAGTTCTTC
TRBV20-1	NA	TRBJ2-1	NA	CSAKGPSARSDEQFF	TGCAGTGCTAAGGGGCCCTCGGCGCGTTCAGATGAGCAGTTCTTC
TRBV29-1	many	TRBJ2-5	NA	CSVWTREETQYF	TGCAGCGTTTGGACAAGAGAAGAGACCCAGTACTTC
TRBV10-3	many	TRBJ2-5	TRBD1	CAISESRGPQETQYF	TGTGCCATCAGTGAGTCCAGGGGGCCCCAAGAGACCCAGTACTTC
TRBV29-1	many	TRBJ2-5	NA	CSPGGGLNGAQYF	TGCAGCCCCGGAGGAGGTCTGAATGGGGCCCAGTACTTC
TRBV27	NA	TRBJ2-1	TRBD1	CASGWGQQNNEQFF	TGTGCCAGCGGTTGGGGACAGCAAAACAATGAGCAGTTCTTC
TRBV7-9	NA	TRBJ2-7	NA	CASSLSNVHEQYF	TGTGCCAGCAGCTTATCCAATGTCCACGAGCAGTACTTC
TRBV15	few	TRBJ2-3	TRBD2	CATSPHGAGGTDTQYF	TGTGCCACCAGCCCCCATGGAGCGGGGGGGACAGATACGCAGTATTTT